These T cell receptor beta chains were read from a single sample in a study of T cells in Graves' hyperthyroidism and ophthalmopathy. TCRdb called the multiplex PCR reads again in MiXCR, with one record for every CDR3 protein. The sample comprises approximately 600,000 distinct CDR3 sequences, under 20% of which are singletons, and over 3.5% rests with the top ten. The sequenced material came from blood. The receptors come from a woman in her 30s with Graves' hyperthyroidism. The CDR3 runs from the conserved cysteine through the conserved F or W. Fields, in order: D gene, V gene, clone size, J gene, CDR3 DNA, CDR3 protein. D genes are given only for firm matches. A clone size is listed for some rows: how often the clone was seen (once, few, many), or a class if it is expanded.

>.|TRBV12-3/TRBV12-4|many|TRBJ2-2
TGTGCCAGCAGTTTGGTAGGCCTTTGGACCGGGGAGCTGTTTTTT
CASSLVGLWTGELFF
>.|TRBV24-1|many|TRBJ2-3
TGTGCCACCAGTGATGCGAGGACGGTAACAGATACGCAGTATTTT
CATSDARTVTDTQYF
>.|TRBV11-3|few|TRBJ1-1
TGTGCCAGCAGCGTACCTAACACTGAAGCTTTCTTT
CASSVPNTEAFF
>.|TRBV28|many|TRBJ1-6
TGTGCCAGCAGTCCACCCTGGGGGTCTGATAATTCACCCCTCCACTTT
CASSPPWGSDNSPLHF
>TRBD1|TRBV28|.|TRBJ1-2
TGTGCCAGCAGTGGGACAGGGAGCCCTAACTATGGCTACACCTTC
CASSGTGSPNYGYTF
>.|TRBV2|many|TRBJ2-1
TGTGCCAGCAGTGCGGGAGTCGCCTACAATGAGCAGTTCTTC
CASSAGVAYNEQFF
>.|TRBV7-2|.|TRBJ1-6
TGTGCCAGCAGCTTCACGCGGGTGAATTCACCCCTCCACTTT
CASSFTRVNSPLHF
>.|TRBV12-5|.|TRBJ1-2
TGTGCTAGTGGTTCCCGCAGCTATGGCTACACCTTC
CASGSRSYGYTF
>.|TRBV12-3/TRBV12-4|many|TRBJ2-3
TGTGCCAGCAGTTCAGGGACCTCGTTTCGAGAAGATACGCAGTATTTT
CASSSGTSFREDTQYF
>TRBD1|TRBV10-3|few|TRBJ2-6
TGTGCCATCAGCTCCGGGACAGGGTCTGGGGCCAACGTCCTGACTTTC
CAISSGTGSGANVLTF
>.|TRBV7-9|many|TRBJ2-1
TGTGCCAGCAGCCCTGGCCGGAATGAGCAGTTCTTC
CASSPGRNEQFF
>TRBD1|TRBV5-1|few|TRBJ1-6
TGCGCCAGCAGCAGAACCCGGGACAGTTATAATTCACCCCTCCACTTT
CASSRTRDSYNSPLHF
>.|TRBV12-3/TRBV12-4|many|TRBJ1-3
TGTGCCAGCAGTCGGACGGTGGGGAGTGGAAACACCATATATTTT
CASSRTVGSGNTIYF
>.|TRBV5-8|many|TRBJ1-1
TGTGCCAGCAGCTTGGCAGGCAATGAAGCTTTCTTT
CASSLAGNEAFF
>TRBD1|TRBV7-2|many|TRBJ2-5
TGTGCCAGCAGCCCGGACAGGGTTCAAGAGACCCAGTACTTC
CASSPDRVQETQYF
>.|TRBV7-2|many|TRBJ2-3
TGTGCCAGCAGCTTCAACGCTGGCCTTAGCACAGATACGCAGTATTTT
CASSFNAGLSTDTQYF
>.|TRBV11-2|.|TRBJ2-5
TGTGCCAGCAGCCAAGACCCAATCACTCAAGAGACCCAGTACTTC
CASSQDPITQETQYF
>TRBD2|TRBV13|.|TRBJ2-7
TGTGCCAGCAGCTACGGACTAGCGGGAGAGTACTTC
CASSYGLAGEYF
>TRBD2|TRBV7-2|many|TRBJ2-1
TGTGCCAGCAGCGCAAGCGGGAGAGAAGAAAGTGAGCAGTTCTTC
CASSASGREESEQFF
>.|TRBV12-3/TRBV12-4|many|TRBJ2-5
TGTGCCAGCAGTGTCGGGGGGCCGGAGACCCAGTACTTC
CASSVGGPETQYF
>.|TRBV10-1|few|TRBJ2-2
TGCGCCAGCAGTGAAGTCAGGGACGGACACACCGGGGAGCTGTTTTTT
CASSEVRDGHTGELFF
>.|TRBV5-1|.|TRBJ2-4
TGCGCCAGCAGCCCCTCACAAGTGGCTGTGAGCAAAAACATTCAGTACTTC
CASSPSQVAVSKNIQYF
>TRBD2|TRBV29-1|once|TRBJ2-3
TGCAGCGTTGAAGGGACTAGCGGGGTCACAGATACGCAGTATTTT
CSVEGTSGVTDTQYF
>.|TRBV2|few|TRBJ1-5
TGTGCCGCCGCCCTCGGGACTAATCAGCCCCAGCATTTT
CAAALGTNQPQHF
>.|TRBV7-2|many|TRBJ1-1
TGTGCCAGCAGCTATTTGACAGCGAACACTGAAGCTTTCTTT
CASSYLTANTEAFF
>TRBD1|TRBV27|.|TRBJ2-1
TGTGCCAGCAGTCCCGGGACAGGGAACTCGCTATCGGCCCGACATTTCGATGAGCAGTTCTTC
CASSPGTGNSLSARHFDEQFF
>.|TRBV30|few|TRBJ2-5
TGTGCCTGGAGTGGCTTTGGGGGGTGGGGCATGGAGACCCAGTACTTC
CAWSGFGGWGMETQYF
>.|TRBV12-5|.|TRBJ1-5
TGTGCTAGTGGTTTGGGAACAGGGAGGCAGCCCCAGCATTTT
CASGLGTGRQPQHF
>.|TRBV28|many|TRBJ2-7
TGTGCCAGCAGTGAGTCAACGGCGAGCTCCTACGAGCAGTACTTC
CASSESTASSYEQYF
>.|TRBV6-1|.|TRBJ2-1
TGTGCCACCCGGTACCCGGTGGCGGGAATAAATGAGCAGTTCTTC
CATRYPVAGINEQFF
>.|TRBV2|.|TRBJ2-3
TGTGCCAGCAGAAGGGACTCTAGGGATACGCAGTATTTT
CASRRDSRDTQYF
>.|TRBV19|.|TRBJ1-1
TGTGCCAGCCTTAACAGGGTTAACACTGAAGCTTTCTTT
CASLNRVNTEAFF
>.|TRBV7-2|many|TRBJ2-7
TGTGCCAGCAGCTTAGCTGGCAGGGCCGAGCAGTACTTC
CASSLAGRAEQYF
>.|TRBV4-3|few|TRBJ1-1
TGCGCCAGCAGCCAAGTAGGGGGGAGGACTGAAGCTTTCTTT
CASSQVGGRTEAFF
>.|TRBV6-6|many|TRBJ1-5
TGTGCCAGCAGTTACTCGAGACGGGCCGATCAGCCCCAGCATTTT
CASSYSRRADQPQHF
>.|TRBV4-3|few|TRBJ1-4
TGCGCCAGCAGCCAAGAGAGAGGGTGGATCGATGAAAAACTGTTTTTT
CASSQERGWIDEKLFF
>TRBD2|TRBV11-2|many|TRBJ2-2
TGTGCCAGCAGCTTAGATCTGGGTAGCGGGAGGGTGAACACCGGGGAGCTGTTTTTT
CASSLDLGSGRVNTGELFF
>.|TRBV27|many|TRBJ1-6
TGTGCCAGCAGCCCCGGGTGGGGCAGGAGAGGTTCACCCCTCCACTTT
CASSPGWGRRGSPLHF
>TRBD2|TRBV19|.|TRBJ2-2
TGTGCCAGTAGTATGGGTACCGGGACTAGCCTGGGCACCGGGGAGCTGTTTTTT
CASSMGTGTSLGTGELFF
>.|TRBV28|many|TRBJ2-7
TGTGCCAGCGAAGGACTCACCTACGAGCAGTACTTC
CASEGLTYEQYF